The next 22 T cell receptor beta chains were all read from a single sample in a study of T cells in Graves' hyperthyroidism and ophthalmopathy. TCR beta CDR3 region amplification was performed from RNA transcripts. HTBI primers were the set used in a first-round RT-PCR of the TCR CDR3. TCRdb re-called the multiplex PCR reads with MiXCR, one entry per CDR3 protein. The profile shows approximately 370,000 distinct CDR3 sequences, approximately 18% of them singletons. The specimen sequenced was blood. These receptors were collected from a woman aged 25 to 39 with Graves' hyperthyroidism that later progressed to Graves' ophthalmopathy.

With regard to this clonotype: A read error may account for a junction end that differs from germline. The chain employs TRBV12-3 or TRBV12-4 and TRBJ1-1, with a tentative D call TRBD1 (5 bases). The CDR3 runs 15 residues. In DNA form, the CDR3 reads TGTGCCAGCAATCAAAGGAACGGGGCAAATGATGAAGCTTCCTTT. Amino acid sequence: CASNQRNGANDEASF.

The chain uses TRBV27 and TRBJ2-1; D may be TRBD1 (5 bases). CDR3 length: 15 amino acids. Looked up from germline, CDR1 is MNHEY and CDR2 is SMNVEV (reference sequence). The V and J ends lost 0 bases and 3 bases respectively, with 9 bases between them. CDR3 in amino acids: CASSLSAGFYNEQFF. Written as DNA, the CDR3 is TGTGCCAGCAGTTTATCCGCAGGGTTCTACAATGAGCAGTTCTTC.

This clonotype was detected a few times. This chain links TRBV14 with TRBJ1-2; TRBD1 aligns across 9 bases. The J segment lost 8 bases and the V segment lost 4 bases, leaving 29 bases of the junction unmatched. CDR1 SGHDN and CDR2 FVKESK come from the germline V gene. This CDR3 contains 21 residues. The CDR3 DNA sequence: TGTGCCAGCAGCCCGAAGAAGAACTACCGGGACAGGGTGATAGCCAGCTGGGGCTACACCTTC. Translating gives CASSPKKNYRDRVIASWGYTF.

Ten or more counts support this clonotype. CDR3 sequence reads: CAKGVTGTGALIGDTQYF. In nucleotides, the CDR3 is TGTGCCAAGGGGGTCACCGGGACAGGGGCCTTAATCGGAGATACGCAGTATTTT. The chain has TRBV2 and TRBJ2-3; 10 positions match TRBD1. Trimming took 10 bases from V and 5 from J; bases not matched to a gene: 21. Germline-derived CDR1 and CDR2 are SNHLY and FYNNEI. The CDR3 spans 18 residues.

This clonotype was recorded many times. The chain uses TRBV28 and TRBJ2-3; 10 bases are a match to TRBD2. CDR1 and CDR2 from the germline V gene are MDHEN and SYDVKM. The CDR3 has 20 amino acids. V gave up 3 bases and J gave up 0 bases; unmatched junction bases: 15. CDR3 loop: CASSFHHEAGGGSSTDTQYF. The CDR3 DNA reads as TGTGCCAGCAGTTTTCACCACGAAGCGGGAGGGGGGTCTAGCACAGATACGCAGTATTTT.

This clonotype was found many times. This chain joins TRBV6-1 and TRBJ2-7, with 9 bases lining up with TRBD1. The V gene's germline CDR1 is MNHNS and CDR2 SASEGT. The V gene end was trimmed by 10 bases and the J gene end by 0 bases; junction bases not matched to a gene: 10. This CDR3 is 15 amino acids long. The DNA of the CDR3 is TGTGCCACTTTACTCCGGGACAGGGCCTCCTACGAGCAGTACTTC. Its protein product is CATLLRDRASYEQYF.

The chain employs TRBV4-2 and TRBJ1-3; D possibly corresponds to TRBD1 (6 bases). Per the germline V gene, CDR1 is LGHNA and CDR2 is YNFKEQ. This CDR3 spans 16 amino acids. Trimming took 2 bases from V and 4 from J, leaving 15 bases between them. The DNA for the CDR3 is TGTGCCAGCAGCCAAACAGGGATCGTCTCCGGAAACACCATATATTTT. It translates to CASSQTGIVSGNTIYF.

Many counts were recorded for this clonotype. The chain links TRBV5-6 to TRBJ2-7; D is possibly TRBD2 (6 bases). The length of the CDR3 is 14 residues. The germline gives CDR1 SGHDT, CDR2 YYEEEE. Trimming took 4 bases from V and 5 from J, leaving 16 bases between them. The CDR3 nucleotides read TGTGCCAGCAGCAAGGGACTGGGAATAGACGAGCAGTACTTC. It encodes CASSKGLGIDEQYF.

The rearrangement joins TRBV10-2 to TRBJ1-2; 11 bases fit TRBD1. Germline-derived CDR1 and CDR2 are WSHSY and SAAADI. V was clipped by 5 bases and J by 2 bases; unmatched bases: 7. The length of the CDR3 is 16 residues. CDR3 region: CASSSTGTGGNYGYTF. For the CDR3, the DNA is TGCGCCAGCAGTTCCACTGGGACAGGGGGAAACTATGGCTACACCTTC.

The chain carries TRBV6-5 and TRBJ2-1; 9 bases match TRBD1. This CDR3 is built from 16 residues. CDR1 and CDR2 (germline): MNHEY, SVGAGI. J was trimmed by 10 bases and V by 2 bases; bases with no gene match: 12. CDR3 bases: TGTGCCAGCAGTTACCCGGGACAGGGTGTGGGAGGGGAGCAGTTCTTC. It specifies CASSYPGQGVGGEQFF.

This clonotype has a count of ten or more. CDR3 residues: CASSSGGVGTEAFF. The CDR3 DNA reads TGTGCCAGCAGTTCAGGGGGGGTAGGCACTGAAGCTTTCTTT. The genes are TRBV27 and TRBJ1-1; the match to TRBD1 covers 7 bases. Germline CDR1 MNHEY, CDR2 SMNVEV (reference sequence). Germline trimming cut 4 bases from V and 4 bases from J; bases unmatched to any gene: 6. This CDR3 has 14 residues.

This clonotype was seen many times. The V gene is TRBV20-1, the J gene TRBJ2-4; perhaps TRBD1 as D (6 bases). The CDR3 totals 15 residues. The V and J ends lost 0 bases and 1 base respectively, with 10 bases between them. The V gene's germline CDR1 is DFQATT and CDR2 SNEGSKA (reference sequence). CDR3 nucleotides: TGCAGTGCTAGAGATTCCCAGGGGGCCAAAAACATTCAGTACTTC. It codes for CSARDSQGAKNIQYF.

There are a few counts of this clonotype. V gene TRBV5-1 combines with J gene TRBJ2-3, with TRBD2 matching 8 bases. CDR1 and CDR2 from the germline V gene are SGHRS and YFSETQ. Germline trimming cut 0 bases from V and 4 bases from J; bases unmatched to any gene: 10. This CDR3 is 17 amino acids long. CDR3 in amino acids: CASSLGYGAGEADTQYF. CDR3 DNA: TGCGCCAGCAGCTTGGGTTACGGAGCGGGGGAGGCAGATACGCAGTATTTT. Combining the CDR3 with reference TRBV5-1 and TRBJ2-3 gives the whole variable domain KAGVTQTPRYLIKTRGQQVTLSCSPISGHRSVSWYQQTPGQGLQFLFEYFSETQRNKGNFPGRFSGRQFSNSRSEMNVSTLELGDSALYLCASSLGYGAGEADTQYFGPGTRLTVL.

This clonotype was recorded only once. As the CDR3 is not closed by the conserved phenylalanine or tryptophan, this likely results from a read error. The chain has TRBV28 and TRBJ2-7; 12 bases align to TRBD2. Per the germline V gene, CDR1 is MDHEN and CDR2 is SYDVKM. This CDR3 has 15 amino acids. The CDR3 DNA reads as TGTGCCAGCAGTCCGACTAGCGGGGGATTCTACGAACAGTACTCC. Translated, it gives CASSPTSGGFYEQYS.

This clonotype has ten or more counts. The chain couples TRBV27 to TRBJ1-1, with 8 bases lining up with TRBD1. CDR1 is MNHEY and CDR2 is SMNVEV in the germline V gene (reference sequence). The CDR3 is 18 amino acids. Trimming took 8 bases from V and 4 from J; bases not matched to a gene: 21. CDR3 bases: TGTGCCAGCTTACCGTTAACAGGGGGTGCCGTGGGAAGCACTGAAGCTTTCTTT. Translation: CASLPLTGGAVGSTEAFF.

The rearrangement uses TRBV2 and TRBJ2-5; D is possibly TRBD1 or TRBD2 (5 bases each). Germline V CDR1 and CDR2: SNHLY, FYNNEI. V gave up 3 bases and J gave up 2 bases, with 13 bases separating them. The CDR3 is made up of 15 amino acids. CDR3 DNA: TGTGCCAGCAGTGAGACGGGACGGCTACAAGAGACCCAGTACTTC. Encoded protein: CASSETGRLQETQYF.

V and J are TRBV4-1 and TRBJ2-1, with TRBD2 matching over 7 bases. Per the germline V gene, CDR1 is MGHRA and CDR2 is YSYEKL. V shed 4 bases, J shed 6 bases, and the junction held 6 bases outside the gene matches. The CDR3 is 14 amino acids. The CDR3 bases are TGCGCCAGCAGCCCAAAGGGACTACCCAATGAGCAGTTCTTC. Its protein product is CASSPKGLPNEQFF.

The chain couples TRBV11-2 to TRBJ2-7; 9 bases map to TRBD2. The CDR3 sequence is 16 residues long. Germline CDR1 is SGHAT and CDR2 is FQNNGV. The V and J ends lost 8 bases and 0 bases, in that order; junction bases with no gene match: 11. The CDR3 here is CASAGGRGTISYEQYF. In DNA form, the CDR3 reads TGTGCCAGCGCGGGAGGGCGGGGTACGATCTCCTACGAGCAGTACTTC.

This clonotype was observed at least ten times. This rearrangement joins TRBV12-3 or TRBV12-4 to TRBJ1-2, with TRBD1 identical over 9 bases. The CDR3 has 14 amino acids. V lost 6 bases and J lost 4; bases outside the gene matches: 6. The CDR3 coding sequence is TGTGCCAGCAGCACCTCGACAGGGGGCTATGGCTACACCTTC. Encoded protein: CASSTSTGGYGYTF.

The rearrangement links TRBV14 to TRBJ2-1, with a weak D call TRBD2 (6 bases). Germline lookup yields CDR1 SGHDN and CDR2 FVKESK. With 3 bases removed from V and 4 bases from J, the gap between germline ends came to 19 bases. The CDR3 runs 17 residues. CDR3 amino acids: CASSQPRPGVRYNEQFF. DNA for the CDR3: TGTGCCAGCAGCCAGCCGCGTCCGGGGGTTAGATACAATGAGCAGTTCTTC.

This chain uses TRBV6-2 or TRBV6-3 with TRBJ2-5; 7 nucleotides agree with TRBD1. CDR1 is MNHEY and CDR2 is SVGEGT in the germline V gene. The CDR3 runs to 14 residues. V shed 5 bases and J 0 bases; nucleotides not matched to a gene: 3. In DNA, the CDR3 is TGTGCCAGCAGTACAGGGGCCGACCAAGAGACCCAGTACTTC. Translating gives CASSTGADQETQYF.

This clonotype was recorded many times. This chain connects TRBV14 to TRBJ2-3; 7 bases line up with TRBD2. This CDR3 has 15 residues. J was trimmed by 5 bases and V by 4 bases; bases with no gene match: 9. CDR1 and CDR2 (germline): SGHDN, FVKESK. CDR3 sequence (DNA): TGTGCCAGCAGCCGGACTAGTTTGGTGAGAGATACGCAGTATTTT. This sequence encodes CASSRTSLVRDTQYF.